This TCR beta chain came from a study of Ad26.COV2.S vaccination and SARS-CoV-2 variants. Sequencing was performed with immunoSEQ multiplex PCR; in TCRdb, only in-frame clones are kept and a portion is missing. The sample lists 350,000 to 450,000 clones, 83% occurring once. The treatment is: 19 received Ad26.COV2.S at low or high dose, single or two shots; several received placebo; per-sample allocation not given. Repertoires come from day 63 after the first vaccine or placebo injection. The germline gives CDR1 MNHEY, CDR2 SMNVEV (reference sequence). CDR3 length equals 15 residues. Trimming removed 8 bases from V and 2 bases from J; junction bases left unmatched: 7.

Sequencing used peripheral blood, obtained in a trial of Ad26.COV2.S vaccine versus placebo. This clonotype originated in a person between 18 and 65 years old who received the Ad26.COV2.S COVID-19 vaccine or a placebo. This chain links TRBV27 with TRBJ1-3, with TRBD1 identical over 9 bases. The CDR3 sequence is CASADRGSAGNTIYF. CDR3 coding DNA: TGTGCCAGCGCGGACAGGGGAAGCGCTGGAAACACCATATATTTT.